This T cell receptor beta chain is drawn from a study of PD-L1 blockade in urothelial cancer. The overall study: Investigators checked blood 3 weeks (second dose) and 6 weeks after treatment start.

Urothelial carcinoma in patients was locally advanced or metastatic. Profiled with immunoSEQ multiplex PCR; TCRdb holds only in-frame clones, not every one. Of approximately 71,000 clones detected, approximately 88% appear once; the ten largest clones hold approximately 3.5%. V lost 5 bases and J lost 4; bases outside the gene matches: 12. This CDR3 is built from 16 residues. Germline CDR1 and CDR2: SGHDT and YYEEEE. This TCR was sampled from a man between 60 and 75 years old with urothelial cancer. The sequences come from PBMCs, collected around atezolizumab (anti-PD-L1) treatment. This rearrangement joins TRBV5-6 to TRBJ1-5, with 7 bases matching TRBD1. The CDR3 is CASSLSGGRFNQPQHF. CDR3 nucleotide sequence: TGTGCCAGCAGTTTGTCAGGGGGTCGTTTTAATCAGCCCCAGCATTTT.